This T cell receptor (beta chain) comes out of a study of blood T cells in healthy people across ages. Regarding the study as a whole: The donors' CMV status was not determined, possibly confounding changes in expanded clonotypes.

The germline CDR1 and CDR2 sequences are LGHNA and YSLEER. Trimming pared 0 bases from V and 7 bases from J, leaving 10 bases between. This CDR3 comprises 15 residues. Combining a sample-barcoded 5' primer with a J-beta primer mix, a second PCR ran for roughly 7 to 12 cycles. TCRdb analysed the 5' RACE reads with MiXCR anew, one entry per CDR3 protein. This sample has over 750,000 distinct CDR3 sequences, with approximately 25% found just once. This clonotype turned up a few times. No antigen is known for it. The same sample was also used in a study of T cells of mothers and their children.

This sequence originates from a boy aged 5-17 years in good health. This sequence joins TRBV4-3 and TRBJ1-6; D is ambiguous. Material: blood. The CDR3 loop reads CASSQDKSYNSPLHF. The CDR3 region has the DNA TGCGCCAGCAGCCAAGATAAAAGCTACAATTCACCCCTCCACTTT.